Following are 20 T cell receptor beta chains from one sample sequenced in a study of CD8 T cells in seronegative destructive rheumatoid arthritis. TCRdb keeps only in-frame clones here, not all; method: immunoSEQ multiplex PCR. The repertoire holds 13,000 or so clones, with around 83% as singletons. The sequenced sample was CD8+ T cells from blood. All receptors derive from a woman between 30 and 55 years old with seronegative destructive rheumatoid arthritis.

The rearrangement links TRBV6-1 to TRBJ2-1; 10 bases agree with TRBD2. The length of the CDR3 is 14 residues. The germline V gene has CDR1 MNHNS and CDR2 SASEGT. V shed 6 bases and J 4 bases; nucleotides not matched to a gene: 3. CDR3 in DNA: TGTGCCAGCAGGGGGACTAGCGCATACAATGAGCAGTTCTTC. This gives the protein CASRGTSAYNEQFF.

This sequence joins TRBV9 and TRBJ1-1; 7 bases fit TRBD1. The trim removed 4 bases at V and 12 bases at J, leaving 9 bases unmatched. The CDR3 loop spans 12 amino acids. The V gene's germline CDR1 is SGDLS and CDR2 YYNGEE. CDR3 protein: CASSPGGIMTFF. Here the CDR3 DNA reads TGTGCCAGCAGCCCAGGGGGGATCATGACTTTCTTT.

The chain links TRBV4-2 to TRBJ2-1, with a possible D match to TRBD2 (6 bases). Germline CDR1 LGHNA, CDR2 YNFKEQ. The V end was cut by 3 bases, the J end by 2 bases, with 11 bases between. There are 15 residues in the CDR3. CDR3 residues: CASSQGEVTYNEQFF. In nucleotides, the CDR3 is TGTGCCAGCAGCCAGGGGGAGGTCACCTACAATGAGCAGTTCTTC.

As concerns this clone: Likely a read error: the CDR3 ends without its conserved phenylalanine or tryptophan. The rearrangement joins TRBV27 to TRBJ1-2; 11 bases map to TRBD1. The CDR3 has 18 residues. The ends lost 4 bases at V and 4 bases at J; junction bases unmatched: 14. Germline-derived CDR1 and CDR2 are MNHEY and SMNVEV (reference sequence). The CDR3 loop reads CASSSYSGTGGNPYGYTS. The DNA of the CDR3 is TGTGCCAGCAGTTCCTATAGCGGGACAGGGGGTAACCCCTATGGCTACACCTCC.

DNA of the CDR3: TGCGCCAGCAGCTTGACAGGGCTTGGGAACACTGAAGCTTTCTTT. It encodes CASSLTGLGNTEAFF. The gene calls are TRBV5-1 and TRBJ1-1; a possible D gene is TRBD1 (6 bases). The V end was cut by 1 base, the J end by 1 base, with 11 bases between. Germline V lookup: CDR1 SGHRS, CDR2 YFSETQ. The CDR3 is 15 amino acids.

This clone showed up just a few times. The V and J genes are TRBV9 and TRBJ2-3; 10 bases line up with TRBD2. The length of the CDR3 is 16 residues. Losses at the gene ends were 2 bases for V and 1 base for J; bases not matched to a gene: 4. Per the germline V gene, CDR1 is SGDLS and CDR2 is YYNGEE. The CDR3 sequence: CASSVPAGGRTDTQYF. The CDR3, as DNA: TGTGCCAGCAGCGTGCCAGCGGGGGGGCGCACAGATACGCAGTATTTT.

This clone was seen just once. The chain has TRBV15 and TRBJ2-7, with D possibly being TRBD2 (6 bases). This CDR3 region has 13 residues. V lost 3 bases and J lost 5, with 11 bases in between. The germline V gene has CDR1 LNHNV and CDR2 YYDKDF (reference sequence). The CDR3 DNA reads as TGTGCCACCAGCAGGGAAGGGGAGGACGAGCAGTACTTC. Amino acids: CATSREGEDEQYF.

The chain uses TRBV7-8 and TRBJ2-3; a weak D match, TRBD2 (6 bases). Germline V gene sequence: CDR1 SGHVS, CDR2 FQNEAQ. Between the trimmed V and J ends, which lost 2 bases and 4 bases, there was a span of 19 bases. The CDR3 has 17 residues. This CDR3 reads CASSLNLATELADTQYF. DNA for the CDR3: TGTGCCAGCAGCTTAAATCTAGCGACTGAACTCGCAGATACGCAGTATTTT.

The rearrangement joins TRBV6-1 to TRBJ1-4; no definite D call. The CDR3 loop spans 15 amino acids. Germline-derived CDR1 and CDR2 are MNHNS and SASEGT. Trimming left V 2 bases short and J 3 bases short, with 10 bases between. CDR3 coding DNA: TGTGCCAGCAGTGAATGGCCCGGGGCTAATGAAAAACTGTTTTTT. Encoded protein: CASSEWPGANEKLFF.

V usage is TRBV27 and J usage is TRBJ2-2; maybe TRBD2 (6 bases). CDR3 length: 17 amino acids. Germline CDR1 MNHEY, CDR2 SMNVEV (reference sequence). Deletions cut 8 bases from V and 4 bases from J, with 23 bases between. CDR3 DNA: TGTGCCAGCCTCACGGGGGTCGGGCCCGCGGGCACCGGGGAGCTGTTTTTT. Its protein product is CASLTGVGPAGTGELFF.

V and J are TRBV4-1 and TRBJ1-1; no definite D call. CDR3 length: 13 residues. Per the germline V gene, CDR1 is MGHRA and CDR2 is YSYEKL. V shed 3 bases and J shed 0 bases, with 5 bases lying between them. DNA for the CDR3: TGCGCCAGCAGCCAGAGGGTGAACACTGAAGCTTTCTTT. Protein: CASSQRVNTEAFF.

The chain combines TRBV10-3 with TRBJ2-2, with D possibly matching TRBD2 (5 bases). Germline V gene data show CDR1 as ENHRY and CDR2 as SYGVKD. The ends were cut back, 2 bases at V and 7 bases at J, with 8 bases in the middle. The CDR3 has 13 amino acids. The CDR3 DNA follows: TGTGCCATCAGTGAGGTTGGAGGCGGGGAGCTGTTTTTT. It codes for CAISEVGGGELFF.

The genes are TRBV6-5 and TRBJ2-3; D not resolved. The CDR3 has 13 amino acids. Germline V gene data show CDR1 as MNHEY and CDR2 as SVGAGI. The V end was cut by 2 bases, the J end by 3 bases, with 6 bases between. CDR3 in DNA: TGTGCCAGCAGTTACGGAGAGACAGATACGCAGTATTTT. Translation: CASSYGETDTQYF.

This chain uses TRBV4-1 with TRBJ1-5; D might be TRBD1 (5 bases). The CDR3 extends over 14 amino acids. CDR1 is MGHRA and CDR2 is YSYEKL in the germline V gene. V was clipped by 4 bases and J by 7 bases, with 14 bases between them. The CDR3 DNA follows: TGCGCCAGCAGCCCAAGCGGGGGGATGCAGCCCCAGCATTTT. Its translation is CASSPSGGMQPQHF.

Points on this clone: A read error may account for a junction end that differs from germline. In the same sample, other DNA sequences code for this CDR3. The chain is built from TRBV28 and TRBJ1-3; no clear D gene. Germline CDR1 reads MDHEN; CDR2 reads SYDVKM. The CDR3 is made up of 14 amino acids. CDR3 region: CASSLPVTGNTIYF. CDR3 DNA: TGTGCTAGCAGTTTGCCGGTGACTGGAAACACCATATATTTT.

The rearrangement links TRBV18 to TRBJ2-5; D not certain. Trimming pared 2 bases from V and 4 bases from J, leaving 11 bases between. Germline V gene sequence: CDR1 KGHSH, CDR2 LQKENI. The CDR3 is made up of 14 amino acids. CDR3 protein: CASSPEADGETQYF. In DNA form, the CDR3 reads TGTGCCAGCTCACCAGAGGCCGACGGAGAGACCCAGTACTTC.

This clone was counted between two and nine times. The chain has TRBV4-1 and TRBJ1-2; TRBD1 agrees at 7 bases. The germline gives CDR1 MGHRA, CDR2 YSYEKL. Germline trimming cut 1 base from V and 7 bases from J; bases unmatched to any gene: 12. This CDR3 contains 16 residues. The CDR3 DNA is TGCGCCAGCAGCCAAGGTGAGGAACAGGGGCTTTCTGGCTACACCTTC. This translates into CASSQGEEQGLSGYTF.

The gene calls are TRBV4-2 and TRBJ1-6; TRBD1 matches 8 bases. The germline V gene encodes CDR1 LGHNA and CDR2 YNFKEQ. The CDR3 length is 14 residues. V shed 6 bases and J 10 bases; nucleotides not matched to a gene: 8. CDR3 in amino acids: CASSFDRGGSPLHF. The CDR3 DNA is TGTGCCAGCAGTTTCGACAGGGGCGGCTCACCCCTCCACTTT.

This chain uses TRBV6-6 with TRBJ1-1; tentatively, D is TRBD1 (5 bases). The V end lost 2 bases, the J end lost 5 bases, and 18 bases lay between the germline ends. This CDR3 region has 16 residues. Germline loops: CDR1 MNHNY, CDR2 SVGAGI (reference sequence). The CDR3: CASSYPAAGKGTEAFF. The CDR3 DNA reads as TGTGCCAGCAGTTACCCGGCGGCAGGGAAGGGAACTGAAGCTTTCTTT.

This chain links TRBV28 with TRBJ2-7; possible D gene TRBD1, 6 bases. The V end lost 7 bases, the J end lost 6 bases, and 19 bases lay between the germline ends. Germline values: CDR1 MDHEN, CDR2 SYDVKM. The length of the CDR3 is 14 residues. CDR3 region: CASITPGHGTEQYF. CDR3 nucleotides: TGTGCCAGCATCACACCGGGACACGGAACCGAGCAGTACTTC.